The present T cell receptor (beta chain) was sequenced within a study of molecular identifiers for immune sequencing clone quantification. Via MiXCR, TCRdb re-called the PCR reads, giving one row per CDR3 protein. The table shows 8,000 to 11,000 distinct CDR3 sequences, with roughly a sixth occurring only once. Each library that profiled naive CD8 cells came from roughly 20,000 to 1,000,000 sorted cells with 10%, 30% or 50% RNA. Trimming removed 0 bases at V and 10 bases at J, with 7 bases between. This CDR3 contains 12 residues. CDR1 and CDR2 (germline): LGHNA, YNFKEQ. This clonotype qualifies as medium-sized.

Sequencing was performed on naive CD8+ T cells from blood, with Jurkat cell RNA spiked in. Subset specified: FACS-sorted CD8+CD4-CCR7+CD45RA+ naive T cells. This TCR derives from a human donor in good health. Some libraries in this study had Jurkat cell RNA spiked in. The V gene is TRBV4-2, the J gene TRBJ2-1; D is uncertain. CDR3 in DNA: TGTGCCAGCAGCCAAGATGGGTTCGAGCAGTTCTTC. Translation: CASSQDGFEQFF.